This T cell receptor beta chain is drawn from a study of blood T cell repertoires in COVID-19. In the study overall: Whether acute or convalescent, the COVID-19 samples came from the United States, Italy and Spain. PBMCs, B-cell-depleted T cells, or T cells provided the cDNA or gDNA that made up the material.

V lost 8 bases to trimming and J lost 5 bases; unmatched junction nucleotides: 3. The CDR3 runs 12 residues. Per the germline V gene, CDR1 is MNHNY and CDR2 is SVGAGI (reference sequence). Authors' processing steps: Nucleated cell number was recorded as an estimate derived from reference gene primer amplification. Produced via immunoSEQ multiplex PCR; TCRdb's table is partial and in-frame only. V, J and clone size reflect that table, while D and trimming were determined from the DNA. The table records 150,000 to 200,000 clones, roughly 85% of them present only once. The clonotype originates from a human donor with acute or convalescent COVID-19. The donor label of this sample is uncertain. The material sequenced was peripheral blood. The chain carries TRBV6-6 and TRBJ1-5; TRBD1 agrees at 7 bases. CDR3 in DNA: TGTGCCAGCCGGGACAGCGATCAGCCCCAGCATTTT. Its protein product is CASRDSDQPQHF.